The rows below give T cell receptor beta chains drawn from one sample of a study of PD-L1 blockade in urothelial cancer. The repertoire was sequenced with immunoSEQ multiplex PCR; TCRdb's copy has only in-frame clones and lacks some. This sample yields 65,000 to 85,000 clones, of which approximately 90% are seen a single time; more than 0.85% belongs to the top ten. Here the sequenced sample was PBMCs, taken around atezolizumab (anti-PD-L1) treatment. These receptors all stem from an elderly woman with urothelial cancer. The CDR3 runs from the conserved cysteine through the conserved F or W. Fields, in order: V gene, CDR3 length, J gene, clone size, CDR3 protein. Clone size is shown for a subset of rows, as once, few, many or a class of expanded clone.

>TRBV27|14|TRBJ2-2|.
CASQGQANTGELFF
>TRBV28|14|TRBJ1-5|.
CASRGHWEGQPQHF
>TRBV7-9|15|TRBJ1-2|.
CASSLVGQVNYGYTF
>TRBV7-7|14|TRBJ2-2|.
CASSLEQGFRELFF
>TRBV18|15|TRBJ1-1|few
CASSPPTVESYEAFF
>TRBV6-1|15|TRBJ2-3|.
CASSARDRSTDTQYF
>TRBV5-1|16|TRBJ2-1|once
CASSLPLAGGSDEQFF
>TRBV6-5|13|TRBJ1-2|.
CASSLGGFGGYTF
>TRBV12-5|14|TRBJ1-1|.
CASGPFRGSTEAFF
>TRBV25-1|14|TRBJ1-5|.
CASSEKGSNQPQHF
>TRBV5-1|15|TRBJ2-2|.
CASSFYRGHTGELFF
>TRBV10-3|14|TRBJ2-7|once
CATGQLAGVGEQYF
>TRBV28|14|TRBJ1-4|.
CASSIPTVNEKLFF
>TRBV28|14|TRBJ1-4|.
CASSLRQLNEKLFF
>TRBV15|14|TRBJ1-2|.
CATSRDQGPYGYTF
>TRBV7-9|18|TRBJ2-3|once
CASSSNREWAGFTDTQYF
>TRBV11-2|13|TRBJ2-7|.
CASSFGTGGEQYF
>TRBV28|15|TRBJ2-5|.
CASSLAAQGGETQYF
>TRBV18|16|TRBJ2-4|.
CASSTRQEPAKNIQYF
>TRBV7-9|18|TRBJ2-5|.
CASSPPGLAGALGETQYF
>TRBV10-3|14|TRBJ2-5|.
CAIRPTGSQETQYF
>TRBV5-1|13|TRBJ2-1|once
CASSLGEGGEQFF
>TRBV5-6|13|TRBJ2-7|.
CASTLGRSYEQYF
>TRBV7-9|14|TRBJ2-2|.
CASSLSGGSGELFF
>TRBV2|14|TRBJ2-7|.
CASSGAGGGQEQYF
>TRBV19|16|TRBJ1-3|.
CASSSKQGNSGNTIYF
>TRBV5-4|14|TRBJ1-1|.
CASSLWTMNTEAFF
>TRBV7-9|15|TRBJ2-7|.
CASSSYSGIKGEQYF